A single T cell receptor beta chain is shown here with its context. As yet, its antigen is unknown. Healthy Russian Caucasian donors spanned ages about 6 to 95 years. This CDR3 contains 13 residues. The V end lost 6 bases, the J end lost 2 bases, and 12 bases lay between the germline ends. Germline values: CDR1 DFQATT, CDR2 SNEGSKA (reference sequence). This specimen belongs to a study of blood T cells in healthy people across ages. Study-level findings and limits: CMV status of donors was unknown, possibly confounding expanded clonotype changes.

A sample-barcoded 5' primer and a J-beta primer mix were used in a second PCR of roughly 7 to 11 cycles. Each cDNA molecule received a tag from a template-switch adaptor that had 12 random nucleotides. MiXCR, applied by TCRdb to the 5' RACE reads, yields one record per CDR3 protein. The table lists 890,000 or so distinct CDR3 sequences, under 80% of them singletons. The specimen sequenced was blood. This sequence joins TRBV20-1 and TRBJ2-3; the D gene is possibly TRBD2 (6 bases). The clonotype comes from a young man in good health. This CDR3 is CSAGDSFTDTQYF. The CDR3 coding sequence is TGCAGTGCCGGGGACTCCTTCACAGATACGCAGTATTTT.